This T cell receptor beta chain was recovered during a study of identifying expanded T cells in peripheral blood. Assay: immunoSEQ multiplex PCR; the TCRdb copy retains only in-frame clones and omits some. This sample has tens of thousands of clones, with 84% found just once. Comments on this clone: As yet, its antigen is unknown.

Findings of the study overall: Clone count variance between approximately two-week samples rose with total template count.

Germline V lookup: CDR1 MNHEY, CDR2 SVGAGI. Trimming took 0 bases from V and 5 from J; bases not matched to a gene: 8. There are 16 residues in the CDR3. This chain uses TRBV6-5 with TRBJ2-7; 9 bases line up with TRBD1. The sample comprised blood. The receptor was derived from a person between 18 and 75 years old in good health. CDR3 loop: CASSYSISQGAHEQYF. CDR3 bases: TGTGCCAGCAGTTACTCGATTTCACAGGGGGCCCACGAGCAGTACTTC.